The source of this T cell receptor beta chain is a study of blood T cell repertoires in COVID-19. On the study more broadly: Sources were T cells, B-cell-depleted T cells, or PBMCs; the material itself was cDNA or gDNA.

Authors' processing steps: Estimation of nucleated cell counts relied on the amplification of reference gene primers. The assay was immunoSEQ multiplex PCR, and TCRdb's table has in-frame clones only and misses some. For V, J and clone size, that table is used; D and trimming come from the DNA. Of about 83,000 clones in the sample, roughly 88% are singletons; the top ten hold about 8.5%. The sequencing sample was made of peripheral blood. The clonotype was recovered from a man over 45 with active COVID-19.

CDR3 region: CASSQELLAAYEQYF. The CDR3 coding sequence is TGTGCCAGCAGCCAAGAACTGTTAGCCGCCTACGAGCAGTACTTC. The rearrangement uses TRBV3-1 (or the pseudogene TRBV3-2) and TRBJ2-7; D is unclear. Germline CDR1 reads LGHDT; CDR2 reads YNNKEL (reference sequence). This CDR3 comprises 15 residues. V was trimmed by 0 bases and J by 2 bases, leaving 11 bases between them.